A selection of T cell receptor beta chains follows, all from one sample in a study of blood T cell repertoires in COVID-19. Libraries were prepared by immunoSEQ multiplex PCR; TCRdb keeps only in-frame clonotypes and omits some of them. Of a few hundred thousand clones in the sample, 86% were seen once. The material sequenced was PBMCs or T cells enriched from blood (not recorded which). These receptors were taken from a man between 35 and 55 years old who had recovered from COVID-19. Each CDR3 is given with its conserved first and last residue. D genes are given only for firm matches. The size field is filled for only some rows; it gives once, few, many or a size class.

cdr3_aa	cdr3_nt	j_call	clone_size	d_call	v_call
CASSTGQGPFTPYGYTF	TGTGCCAGCAGCACGGGACAGGGGCCCTTTACACCCTATGGCTACACCTTC	TRBJ1-2	-	TRBD1	TRBV5-4
CASSQDTMEGHSGANVLTF	TGCGCCAGCAGCCAAGATACAATGGAGGGGCACTCTGGGGCCAACGTCCTGACTTTC	TRBJ2-6	-	-	TRBV4-3
CASSVESRVEEKLFF	TGTGCCAGCAGCGTAGAAAGCAGGGTTGAAGAAAAACTGTTTTTT	TRBJ1-4	-	-	TRBV9
CASGLVHRDKLTTIGDSPLHF	TGTGCTAGTGGTTTGGTCCACCGGGACAAACTCACCACTATCGGAGACTCACCCCTCCACTTT	TRBJ1-6	-	-	TRBV12-5
CASSPGATLGNTIYF	TGTGCCAGCAGCCCAGGGGCAACTCTCGGAAACACCATATATTTT	TRBJ1-3	-	-	TRBV7-7
CAWSVLEGPQETQYF	TGTGCCTGGAGTGTACTGGAGGGCCCCCAAGAGACCCAGTACTTC	TRBJ2-5	-	-	TRBV30
CASSDRANTEAFF	TGTGCCAGTAGCGACAGGGCGAACACTGAAGCTTTCTTT	TRBJ1-1	-	TRBD1	TRBV19
CASSLSAPEDEQFF	TGTGCCAGCAGCTTATCAGCGCCGGAGGATGAGCAGTTCTTC	TRBJ2-1	-	-	TRBV7-9
CASSESGGNVYNEQFF	TGTGCCAGCAGTGAGAGCGGGGGGAACGTTTACAATGAGCAGTTCTTC	TRBJ2-1	-	TRBD2	TRBV6-2/TRBV6-3
CASSYSRAAPDTQYF	TGTGCCAGCAGTTACTCGAGGGCAGCTCCAGATACGCAGTATTTT	TRBJ2-3	-	-	TRBV6-5
CALLITSYGYTF	TGTGCCTTGTTGATTACTAGCTATGGCTACACCTTC	TRBJ1-2	-	-	TRBV30
CASSETGFWQPQHF	TGTGCCAGCAGTGAAACAGGGTTCTGGCAGCCCCAGCATTTT	TRBJ1-5	once	-	TRBV6-1
CASSPGDRTGELFF	TGTGCCAGCAGTCCGGGGGACAGGACTGGGGAGCTGTTTTTT	TRBJ2-2	-	TRBD1	TRBV28
CASSAAANTEAFF	TGTGCCAGCAGCGCGGCGGCTAACACTGAAGCTTTCTTT	TRBJ1-1	-	-	TRBV5-4
CASSLYSGLSSYNEQFF	TGCGCCAGCAGCTTGTATAGCGGGCTGAGCTCCTACAATGAGCAGTTCTTC	TRBJ2-1	-	TRBD2	TRBV5-1
CASSFPGSGNTIYF	TGTGCCAGCAGCTTTCCGGGCTCTGGAAACACCATATATTTT	TRBJ1-3	-	-	TRBV11-2
CASSVFEGAAKLFF	TGTGCCAGCAGTGTGTTTGAGGGGGCGGCAAAACTGTTTTTT	TRBJ1-4	-	TRBD1	TRBV2
CASNPSGYTGELFF	TGTGCCAGCAACCCGTCCGGGTACACCGGGGAGCTGTTTTTT	TRBJ2-2	-	-	TRBV11-2
CASGLTANTEAFF	TGTGCTAGTGGTTTGACAGCAAACACTGAAGCTTTCTTT	TRBJ1-1	-	-	TRBV12-5
CASSLESGYGYTF	TGCGCCAGCAGCTTGGAGTCAGGCTATGGCTACACCTTC	TRBJ1-2	-	-	TRBV5-1
CASSHLIWSQAATNEKLFF	TGTGCCAGCAGCCATCTCATCTGGTCACAGGCCGCAACTAATGAAAAACTGTTTTTT	TRBJ1-4	-	-	TRBV11-2
CASSPGVTAAIEPQHF	TGTGCCAGCAGCCCGGGGGTGACAGCTGCAATCGAGCCCCAGCATTTT	TRBJ1-5	-	-	TRBV9
CAWTLAGPTDTQYF	TGTGCCTGGACCTTAGCGGGGCCCACAGATACGCAGTATTTT	TRBJ2-3	-	TRBD2	TRBV30
CASSYRDWGYEQYF	TGTGCCAGCAGTTACCGGGACTGGGGCTACGAGCAGTACTTC	TRBJ2-7	-	-	TRBV28
CASTQDRGPYGYTF	TGTGCCAGTACCCAGGACAGGGGTCCCTATGGCTACACCTTC	TRBJ1-2	-	TRBD1	TRBV19
CASSQESRTGAPQPQHF	TGTGCCAGCAGCCAAGAATCACGGACAGGGGCCCCTCAGCCCCAGCATTTT	TRBJ1-5	-	TRBD1	TRBV4-2
CSGRPSGTSTDTQYF	TGCAGCGGTCGGCCCAGCGGGACTAGCACAGATACGCAGTATTTT	TRBJ2-3	-	TRBD2	TRBV29-1
CAEDRGTEAFF	TGTGCTGAGGACAGGGGGACTGAAGCTTTCTTT	TRBJ1-1	-	TRBD1	TRBV30
CASSNFRGGNQPQHF	TGTGCCAGTAGTAATTTCAGGGGGGGCAATCAGCCCCAGCATTTT	TRBJ1-5	-	TRBD1	TRBV19
CASSSDRGLYGYTF	TGTGCCAGCAGCTCGGACAGGGGCCTCTATGGCTACACCTTC	TRBJ1-2	-	TRBD1	TRBV7-2
CASSPGRNEKLFF	TGTGCCAGCTCACCAGGCCGTAATGAAAAACTGTTTTTT	TRBJ1-4	-	-	TRBV18
CASSGTEYYGYTF	TGTGCCAGCAGTGGAACGGAGTACTATGGCTACACCTTC	TRBJ1-2	-	-	TRBV2
CASSFDRDQPQHF	TGTGCCAGCAGCTTCGACAGGGATCAGCCCCAGCATTTT	TRBJ1-5	-	TRBD1	TRBV7-2
CASAGEGVAFF	TGTGCTAGTGCCGGGGAGGGAGTAGCTTTCTTT	TRBJ1-1	-	-	TRBV12-5
CASSQSGRNTGYTF	TGTGCCAGCAGCCAATCGGGCAGGAATACGGGCTACACCTTC	TRBJ1-2	-	-	TRBV16
CASSPLEQGASGNTIYF	TGTGCCAGCTCACCATTAGAACAGGGCGCCTCTGGAAACACCATATATTTT	TRBJ1-3	-	-	TRBV18
CASSVEEGASYEIEQYF	TGTGCCAGCAGCGTGGAGGAGGGAGCCTCGTATGAGATCGAGCAGTACTTC	TRBJ2-7	-	-	TRBV9
CASSLKGGGDTEAFF	TGTGCCAGCAGCTTGAAGGGAGGGGGAGACACTGAAGCTTTCTTT	TRBJ1-1	-	-	TRBV5-6
CASSPSSYEQYF	TGTGCCAGCAGCCCGAGCTCCTACGAGCAGTACTTC	TRBJ2-7	-	-	TRBV7-2
CASSHSTSGKSYNEQFF	TGTGCCAGCAGCCACTCGACTAGCGGGAAATCCTACAATGAGCAGTTCTTC	TRBJ2-1	-	TRBD2	TRBV4-2